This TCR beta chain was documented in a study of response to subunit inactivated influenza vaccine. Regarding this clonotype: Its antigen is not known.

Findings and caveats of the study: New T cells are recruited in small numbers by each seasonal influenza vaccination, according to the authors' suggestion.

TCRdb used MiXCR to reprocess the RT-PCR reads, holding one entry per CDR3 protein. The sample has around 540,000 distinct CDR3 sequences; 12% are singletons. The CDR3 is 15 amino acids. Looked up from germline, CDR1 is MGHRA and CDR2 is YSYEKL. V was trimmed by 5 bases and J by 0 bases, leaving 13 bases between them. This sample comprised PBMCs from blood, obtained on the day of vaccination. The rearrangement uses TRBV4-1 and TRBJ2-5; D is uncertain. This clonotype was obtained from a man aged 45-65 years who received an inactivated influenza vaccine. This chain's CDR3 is CASSASSTNQETQYF. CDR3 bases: TGCGCCAGCAGCGCCTCGAGTACTAACCAAGAGACCCAGTACTTC.